This TCR beta chain was sequenced during a study of beta chain features in type 1 diabetes. Overall study results and limits: Patients with Type 1 diabetes showed moderately but significantly shorter TCRB CDR3s in all four CD4+ subsets. Shorter templates might be favored by PCR, and equally so in patients and in controls. Type 1 diabetes patients showed fewer insertions and more deletions at VDJ junctions.

Every bit of the isolated RNA underwent reverse transcription, so sequencing read expressed TCRB transcripts. Measured with immunoSEQ multiplex PCR; TCRdb has only the in-frame clones, and not every one. The sample lists under 900,000 clones, 17% occurring once. Via the markers CD45RO/CCR7/CD25/CD127/CD95/CD27, stem cell-like memory, regulatory, central memory and naive CD4+ cells were sorted. CDR1 and CDR2 (germline): LGHNA, YSLEER. V gave up 6 bases and J gave up 8 bases, with 8 bases separating them. The CDR3 sequence is 11 residues long. With respect to this clone: Its target is unknown.

The sequenced sample consisted of naive CD4+ T cells from blood. V usage is TRBV4-3 and J usage is TRBJ2-1, with unresolved D. This sequence was found in a woman aged 18-35 years in good health. The CDR3 bases are TGCGCCAGCAGGGGCAGTGATGAGCAGTTCTTC. This translates into CASRGSDEQFF.